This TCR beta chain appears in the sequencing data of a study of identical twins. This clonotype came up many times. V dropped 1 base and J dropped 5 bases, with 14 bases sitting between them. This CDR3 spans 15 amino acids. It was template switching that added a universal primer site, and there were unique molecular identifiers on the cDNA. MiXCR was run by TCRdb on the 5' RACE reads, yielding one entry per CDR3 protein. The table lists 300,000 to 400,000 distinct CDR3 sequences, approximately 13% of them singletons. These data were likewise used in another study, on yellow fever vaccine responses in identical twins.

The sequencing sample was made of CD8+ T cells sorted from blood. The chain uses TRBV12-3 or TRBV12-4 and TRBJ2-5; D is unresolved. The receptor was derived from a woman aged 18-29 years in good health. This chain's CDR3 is CASSLVLGIGETQYF. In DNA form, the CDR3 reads TGTGCCAGCAGTTTAGTTTTGGGGATTGGGGAGACCCAGTACTTC.